This T cell receptor beta chain derives from a study of CDR3 diversity in severe acne. The V end was cut by 3 bases, the J end by 8 bases, with 5 bases between. Germline V gives CDR1 DFQATT, CDR2 SNEGSKA (reference sequence). The length of the CDR3 is 11 residues. This clonotype has just one count. Each CDR3 protein is one row after TCRdb ran MiXCR on the PCR reads. The data show approximately 90,000 distinct CDR3 sequences, under 55% seen once. This chain uses TRBV20-1 with TRBJ2-6; no clear D. The source material was blood. The origin of this receptor is a male donor with severe acne vulgaris. The CDR3 sequence is CSARSTNVLTF. The DNA for the CDR3 is TGCAGTGCTAGGTCGACCAACGTCCTGACTTTC.